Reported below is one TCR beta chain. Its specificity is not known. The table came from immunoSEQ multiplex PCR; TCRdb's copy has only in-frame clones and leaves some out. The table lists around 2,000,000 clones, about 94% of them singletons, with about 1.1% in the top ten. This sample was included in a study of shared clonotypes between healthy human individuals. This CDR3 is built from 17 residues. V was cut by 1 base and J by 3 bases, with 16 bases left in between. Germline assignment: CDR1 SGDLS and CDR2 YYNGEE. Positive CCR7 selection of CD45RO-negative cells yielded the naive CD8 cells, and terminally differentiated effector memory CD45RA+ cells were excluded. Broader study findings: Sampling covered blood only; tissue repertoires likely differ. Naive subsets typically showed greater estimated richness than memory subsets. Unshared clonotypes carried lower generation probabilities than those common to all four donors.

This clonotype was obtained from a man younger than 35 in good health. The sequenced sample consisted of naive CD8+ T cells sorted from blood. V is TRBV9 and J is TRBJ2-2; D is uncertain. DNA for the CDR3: TGTGCCAGCAGCGTACCTAGGTTGGCAGCTGACACCGGGGAGCTGTTTTTT. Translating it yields CASSVPRLAADTGELFF. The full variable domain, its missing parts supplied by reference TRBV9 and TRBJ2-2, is DSGVTQTPKHLITATGQRVTLRCSPRSGDLSVYWYQQSLDQGLQFLIQYYNGEERAKGNILERFSAQQFPDLHSELNLSSLELGDSALYFCASSVPRLAADTGELFFGEGSRLTVL.